The next 16 T cell receptor beta chains were all read from a single sample in a study of cytomegalovirus exposure and HLA in healthy donors. The PCR ran on 60 Vbeta and 13 Jbeta primers. Sequencing used immunoSEQ multiplex PCR; TCRdb keeps in-frame clones, though not all of them. The repertoire holds tens of thousands of clones, 74% seen once, with approximately 22% in the top ten. The sequenced sample was PBMCs. The receptors were sampled from a woman in her twenties or thirties in good health and CMV-seropositive.

The genes are TRBV25-1 and TRBJ2-7, with 8 bases aligning to TRBD2. This CDR3 contains 15 residues. Germline values: CDR1 MGHDK, CDR2 SYGVNS. V lost 3 bases, J lost 3 bases, and 7 bases stayed unmatched. CDR3 sequence (DNA): TGTGCCAGCAGTGATCGGGCGGGAGGTCTCTACGAGCAGTACTTC. It codes for CASSDRAGGLYEQYF.

The V and J genes are TRBV29-1 and TRBJ1-2; 12 nucleotides agree with TRBD1. Germline V gene data show CDR1 as SQVTM and CDR2 as ANQGSEA. Germline trimming cut 6 bases from V and 4 bases from J; bases unmatched to any gene: 15. The CDR3 is made up of 17 amino acids. The CDR3 is CSVYRDRGLLGGYGYTF. The CDR3 coding sequence is TGCAGCGTATACCGGGACAGGGGGCTACTCGGGGGCTATGGCTACACCTTC.

This clone was seen only a few times. V usage is TRBV15 and J usage is TRBJ2-1; a possible D gene is TRBD1 (5 bases). The CDR3 consists of 16 residues. Germline lookup yields CDR1 LNHNV and CDR2 YYDKDF (reference sequence). V lost 5 bases and J lost 0, with 14 bases in between. For the CDR3, the DNA is TGTGCCACCAGCGGACAACAGCTTAGCTCCTACAATGAGCAGTTCTTC. This translates into CATSGQQLSSYNEQFF.

In nucleotides, the CDR3 is TGTGCCTGGGACAGCAAGGTCGGCACTGAAGCTTTCTTT. This codes for CAWDSKVGTEAFF. This sequence joins TRBV30 and TRBJ1-1; D perhaps matches TRBD1 (5 bases). The germline CDR1 and CDR2 sequences are GTSNPN and SVGIG (reference sequence). The CDR3 length is 13 residues. The V gene lost 5 bases and the J gene lost 4 bases, with 14 bases spanning the gap.

J is TRBJ2-1 and V is TRBV19, with 8 bases aligning to TRBD2. The CDR3 consists of 16 residues. Germline V CDR1 and CDR2: LNHDA, SQIVND (reference sequence). Trimming took 9 bases from V and 7 from J; bases not matched to a gene: 17. CDR3: CASLSSSTGRANEQFF. The CDR3 DNA sequence: TGTGCCAGCCTTTCCTCCTCCACCGGGAGGGCAAATGAGCAGTTCTTC.

The chain joins TRBV4-2 to TRBJ2-7; D is ambiguous. The length of the CDR3 is 15 residues. Germline-derived CDR1 and CDR2 are LGHNA and YNFKEQ. Trimming left V 0 bases short and J 1 base short, with 10 bases between. CDR3 DNA: TGTGCCAGCAGCCAAGATACACAGAGTTCCTACGAGCAGTACTTC. This encodes CASSQDTQSSYEQYF.

This clone came up once. The genes are TRBV30 and TRBJ2-6, with a tentative D call TRBD2 (6 bases). The CDR3 runs to 15 residues. Trimming took 2 bases from V and 4 from J, leaving 12 bases between them. CDR1 and CDR2 from the germline V gene are GTSNPN and SVGIG (reference sequence). The CDR3 loop is CAWSRDFLGANVLTF. DNA of the CDR3: TGTGCCTGGAGTAGGGACTTTTTGGGGGCCAACGTCCTGACTTTC.

This chain connects TRBV6-1 to TRBJ2-5; TRBD2 matches at 9 bases. V dropped 8 bases and J dropped 2; count of bases not matched to a gene: 9. The CDR3 spans 15 residues. The germline gives CDR1 MNHNS, CDR2 SASEGT. The CDR3: CASVLAGSRQETQYF. CDR3 bases: TGTGCCAGCGTTCTAGCGGGATCGAGGCAAGAGACCCAGTACTTC.

The chain carries TRBV10-2 and TRBJ1-1; D is uncertain. With 0 bases removed from V and 3 bases from J, the gap between germline ends came to 8 bases. This CDR3 contains 14 residues. The germline gives CDR1 WSHSY, CDR2 SAAADI. This CDR3 is CASSESQSHTEAFF. Written as DNA, the CDR3 is TGCGCCAGCAGTGAGTCCCAGTCACACACTGAAGCTTTCTTT.

CDR3 DNA: TGTGCCAGCAGTTACGACAGGTACAATGAGCAGTTCTTC. Protein: CASSYDRYNEQFF. The chain links TRBV6-5 to TRBJ2-1, with a weak D call TRBD1 (6 bases). The CDR3 is 13 residues long. V lost 2 bases and J 4 bases, leaving 6 bases between the germline ends. The germline V gene encodes CDR1 MNHEY and CDR2 SVGAGI.

The chain links TRBV29-1 to TRBJ1-1; possible D gene TRBD1, 6 bases. Germline V CDR1 and CDR2: SQVTM, ANQGSEA. V shed 6 bases and J shed 10 bases, with 12 bases lying between them. CDR3 length: 10 amino acids. CDR3: CSVEGEGAFF. The CDR3 DNA follows: TGCAGCGTCGAGGGGGAGGGAGCTTTCTTT.

The V gene is TRBV28, the J gene TRBJ1-5, with 9 bases that match TRBD1. CDR1 MDHEN and CDR2 SYDVKM come from the germline V gene. The CDR3 totals 15 residues. Germline trimming cut 5 bases from V and 7 bases from J; bases unmatched to any gene: 9. This CDR3 reads CASSEPTGGIQPQHF. In nucleotides, the CDR3 is TGTGCCAGCAGTGAACCAACAGGGGGCATACAGCCCCAGCATTTT.

This clone was observed once. The rearrangement links TRBV7-9 to TRBJ2-2, with 7 bases matching TRBD1. Germline CDR1 is SEHNR and CDR2 is FQNEAQ (reference sequence). The CDR3 has 14 residues. V lost 4 bases, J lost 4 bases, and 3 bases stayed unmatched. This chain's CDR3 is CASSSGTATGELFF. The DNA for the CDR3 is TGTGCCAGCAGCTCTGGGACAGCCACCGGGGAGCTGTTTTTT. Supplemented by reference TRBV7-9 and TRBJ2-2, the full variable domain reads DTGVSQNPRHKITKRGQNVTFRCDPISEHNRLYWYRQTLGQGPEFLTYFQNEAQLEKSRLLSDRFSAERPKGSFSTLEIQRTEQGDSAMYLCASSSGTATGELFFGEGSRLTVL.

This chain joins TRBV4-2 and TRBJ2-2; TRBD1 agrees at 7 bases. CDR3 size: 17 residues. Germline lookup yields CDR1 LGHNA and CDR2 YNFKEQ. Losses at the gene ends were 2 bases for V and 11 bases for J; bases not matched to a gene: 17. The CDR3 bases are TGTGCCAGCAGCCAAAGGCCCGACAGGGAACCAGGCGGAGAGCTGTTTTTT. Amino acid sequence: CASSQRPDREPGGELFF.

A single count supports this clone. The chain joins TRBV5-6 to TRBJ1-5; weak D call: TRBD1 (6 bases). The ends were cut back, 0 bases at V and 9 bases at J, with 16 bases in the middle. This CDR3 has 15 amino acids. Germline-derived CDR1 and CDR2 are SGHDT and YYEEEE. The CDR3 DNA reads as TGTGCCAGCAGCTTGGGGACAGTTCCTAAGGGGCCCCAGCATTTT. It codes for CASSLGTVPKGPQHF. Looking up the rest from reference TRBV5-6 and TRBJ1-5 gives the full variable domain: DAGVTQSPTHLIKTRGQQVTLRCSPKSGHDTVSWYQQALGQGPQFIFQYYEEEERQRGNFPDRFSGHQFPNYSSELNVNALLLGDSALYLCASSLGTVPKGPQHFGDGTRLSIL.

This clone was seen a few times. For the CDR3, the DNA is TGTGCCAGCAGCGGACAGGGGAAGGGATATGGCTACACCTTC. Translating it yields CASSGQGKGYGYTF. This sequence joins TRBV2 and TRBJ1-2; TRBD1 agrees at 9 bases. The CDR3 is 14 residues long. Germline assignment: CDR1 SNHLY and CDR2 FYNNEI. V lost 6 bases to trimming and J lost 5 bases; unmatched junction nucleotides: 7.